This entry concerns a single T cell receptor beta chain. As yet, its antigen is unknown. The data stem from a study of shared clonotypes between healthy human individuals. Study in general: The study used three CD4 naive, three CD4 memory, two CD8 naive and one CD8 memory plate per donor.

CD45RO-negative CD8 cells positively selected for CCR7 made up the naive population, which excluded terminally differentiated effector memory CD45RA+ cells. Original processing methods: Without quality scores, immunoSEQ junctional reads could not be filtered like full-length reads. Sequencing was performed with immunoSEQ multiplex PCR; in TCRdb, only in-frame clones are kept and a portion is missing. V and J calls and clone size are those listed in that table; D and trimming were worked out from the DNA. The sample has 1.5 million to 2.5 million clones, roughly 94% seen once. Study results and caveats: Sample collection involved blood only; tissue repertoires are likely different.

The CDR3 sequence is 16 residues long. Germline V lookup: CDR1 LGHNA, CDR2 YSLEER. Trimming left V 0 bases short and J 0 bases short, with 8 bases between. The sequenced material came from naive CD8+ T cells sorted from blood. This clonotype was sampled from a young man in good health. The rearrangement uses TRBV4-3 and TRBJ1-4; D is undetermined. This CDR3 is CASSQDEQATNEKLFF. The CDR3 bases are TGCGCCAGCAGCCAAGATGAACAAGCAACTAATGAAAAACTGTTTTTT.